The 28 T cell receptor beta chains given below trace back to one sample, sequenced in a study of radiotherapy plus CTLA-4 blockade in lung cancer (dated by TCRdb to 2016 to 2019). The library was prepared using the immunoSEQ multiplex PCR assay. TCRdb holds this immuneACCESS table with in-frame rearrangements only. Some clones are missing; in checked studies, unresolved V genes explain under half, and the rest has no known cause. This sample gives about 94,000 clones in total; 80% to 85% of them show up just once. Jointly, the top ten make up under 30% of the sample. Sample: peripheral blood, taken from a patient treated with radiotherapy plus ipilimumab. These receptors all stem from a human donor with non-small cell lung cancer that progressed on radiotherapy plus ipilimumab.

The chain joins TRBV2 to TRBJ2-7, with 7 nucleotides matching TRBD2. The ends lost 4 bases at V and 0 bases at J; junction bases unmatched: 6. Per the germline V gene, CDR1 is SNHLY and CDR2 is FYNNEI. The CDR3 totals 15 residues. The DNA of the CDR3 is TGTGCCAGCAGTGCGGTGCTAGCGGACTCCTACGAGCAGTACTTC. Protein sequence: CASSAVLADSYEQYF.

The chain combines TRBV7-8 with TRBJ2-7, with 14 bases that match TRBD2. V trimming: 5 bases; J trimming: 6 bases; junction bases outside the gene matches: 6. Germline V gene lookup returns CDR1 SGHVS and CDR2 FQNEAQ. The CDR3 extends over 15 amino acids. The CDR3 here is CASSVTSGRASEQYV. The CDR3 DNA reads TGTGCCAGCAGCGTGACTAGCGGGAGGGCCAGCGAGCAGTACGTC.

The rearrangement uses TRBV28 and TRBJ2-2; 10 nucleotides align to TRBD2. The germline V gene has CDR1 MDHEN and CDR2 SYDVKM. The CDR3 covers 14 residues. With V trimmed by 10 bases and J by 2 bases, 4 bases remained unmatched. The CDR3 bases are TGTGCCACCCGGACTAGCGGAAACACCGGGGAGCTGTTTTTT. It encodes CATRTSGNTGELFF. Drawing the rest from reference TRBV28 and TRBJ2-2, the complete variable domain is DVKVTQSSRYLVKRTGEKVFLECVQDMDHENMFWYRQDPGLGLRLIYFSYDVKMKEKGDIPEGYSVSREKKERFSLILESASTNQTSMYLCATRTSGNTGELFFGEGSRLTVL.

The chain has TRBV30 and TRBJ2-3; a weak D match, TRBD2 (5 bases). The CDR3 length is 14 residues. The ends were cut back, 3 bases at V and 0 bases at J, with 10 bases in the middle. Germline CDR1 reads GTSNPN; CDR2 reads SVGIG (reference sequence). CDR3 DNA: TGTGCCTGGAGCAGGAGGCCTAGCACAGATACGCAGTATTTT. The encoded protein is CAWSRRPSTDTQYF. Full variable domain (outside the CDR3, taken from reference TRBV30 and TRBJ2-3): SQTIHQWPATLVQPVGSPLSLECTVEGTSNPNLYWYRQAAGRGLQLLFYSVGIGQISSEVPQNLSASRPQDRQFILSSKKLLLSDSGFYLCAWSRRPSTDTQYFGPGTRLTVL.

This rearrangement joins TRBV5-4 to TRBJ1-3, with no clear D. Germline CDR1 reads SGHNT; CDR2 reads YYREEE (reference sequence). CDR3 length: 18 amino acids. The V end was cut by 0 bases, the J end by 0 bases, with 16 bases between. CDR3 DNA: TGTGCCAGCAGCTTGGCCGGGTCAGGAGGACGCTCTGGAAACACCATATATTTT. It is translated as CASSLAGSGGRSGNTIYF.

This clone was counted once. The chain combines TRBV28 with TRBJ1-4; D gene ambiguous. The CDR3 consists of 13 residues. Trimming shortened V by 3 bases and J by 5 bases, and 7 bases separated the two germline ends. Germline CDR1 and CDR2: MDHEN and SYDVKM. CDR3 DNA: TGTGCCAGCAGTTTCTGGAAAAATGAAAAACTGTTTTTT. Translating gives CASSFWKNEKLFF. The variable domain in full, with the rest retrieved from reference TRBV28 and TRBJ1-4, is DVKVTQSSRYLVKRTGEKVFLECVQDMDHENMFWYRQDPGLGLRLIYFSYDVKMKEKGDIPEGYSVSREKKERFSLILESASTNQTSMYLCASSFWKNEKLFFGSGTQLSVL.

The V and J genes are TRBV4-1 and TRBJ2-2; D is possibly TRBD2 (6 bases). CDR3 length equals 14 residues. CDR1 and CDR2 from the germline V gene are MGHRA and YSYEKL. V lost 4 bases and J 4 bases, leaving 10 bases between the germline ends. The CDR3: CASSLTSITGELFF. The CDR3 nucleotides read TGCGCCAGCAGCCTGACTAGTATCACCGGGGAGCTGTTTTTT.

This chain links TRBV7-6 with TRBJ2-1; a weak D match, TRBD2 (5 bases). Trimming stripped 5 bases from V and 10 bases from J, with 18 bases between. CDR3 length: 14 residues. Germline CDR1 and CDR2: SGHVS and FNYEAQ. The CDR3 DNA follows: TGTGCCAGCAGCCCCAACCCCCTAGCTTGGGAGCAGTTCTTC. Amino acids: CASSPNPLAWEQFF.

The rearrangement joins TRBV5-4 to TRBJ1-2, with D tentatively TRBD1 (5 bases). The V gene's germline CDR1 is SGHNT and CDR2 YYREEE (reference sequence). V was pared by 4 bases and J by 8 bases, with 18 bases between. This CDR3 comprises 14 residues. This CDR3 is CASSGGNIGVGYTF. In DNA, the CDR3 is TGTGCCAGCAGCGGGGGGAACATAGGGGTCGGCTACACCTTC. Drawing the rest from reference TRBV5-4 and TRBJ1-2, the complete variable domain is ETGVTQSPTHLIKTRGQQVTLRCSSQSGHNTVSWYQQALGQGPQFIFQYYREEENGRGNFPPRFSGLQFPNYSSELNVNALELDDSALYLCASSGGNIGVGYTFGSGTRLTVV.

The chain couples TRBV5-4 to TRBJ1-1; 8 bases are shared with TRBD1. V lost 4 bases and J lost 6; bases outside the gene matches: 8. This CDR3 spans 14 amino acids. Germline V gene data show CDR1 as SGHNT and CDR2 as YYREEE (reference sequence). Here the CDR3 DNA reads TGTGCCAGCAGCCCAGGACAGGGCAGGGCTGAAGCTTTCTTT. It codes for CASSPGQGRAEAFF.

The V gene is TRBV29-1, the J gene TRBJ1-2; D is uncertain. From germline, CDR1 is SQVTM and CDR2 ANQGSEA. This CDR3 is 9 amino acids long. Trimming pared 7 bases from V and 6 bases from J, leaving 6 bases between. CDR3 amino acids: CSADHGYTF. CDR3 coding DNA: TGCAGCGCAGATCATGGCTACACCTTC. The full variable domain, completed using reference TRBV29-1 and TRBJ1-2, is SAVISQKPSRDICQRGTSLTIQCQVDSQVTMMFWYRQQPGQSLTLIATANQGSEATYESGFVIDKFPISRPNLTFSTLTVSNMSPEDSSIYLCSADHGYTFGSGTRLTVV.

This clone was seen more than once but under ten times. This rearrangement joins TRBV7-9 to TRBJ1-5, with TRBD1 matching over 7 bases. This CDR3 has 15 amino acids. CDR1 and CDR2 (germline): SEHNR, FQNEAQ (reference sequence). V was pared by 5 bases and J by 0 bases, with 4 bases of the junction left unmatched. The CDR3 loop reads CASSPGTDSNQPQHF. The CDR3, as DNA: TGTGCCAGCAGCCCTGGGACAGATAGCAATCAGCCCCAGCATTTT.

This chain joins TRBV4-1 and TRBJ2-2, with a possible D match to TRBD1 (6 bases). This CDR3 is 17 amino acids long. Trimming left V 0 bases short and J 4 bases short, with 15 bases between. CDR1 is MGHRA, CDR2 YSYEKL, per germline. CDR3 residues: CASSQERIGGSTGELFF. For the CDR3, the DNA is TGCGCCAGCAGCCAAGAAAGGATAGGGGGTAGCACCGGGGAGCTGTTTTTT.

CDR3 loop: CASATSGNWNEQFF. CDR3 bases: TGCGCCAGCGCGACTAGCGGGAACTGGAATGAGCAGTTCTTC. The V gene is TRBV5-1, the J gene TRBJ2-1; the match to TRBD2 covers 11 bases. The CDR3 is 14 amino acids. J lost 7 bases, V lost 7 bases, and 7 bases had no gene match. Germline V gene sequence: CDR1 SGHRS, CDR2 YFSETQ.

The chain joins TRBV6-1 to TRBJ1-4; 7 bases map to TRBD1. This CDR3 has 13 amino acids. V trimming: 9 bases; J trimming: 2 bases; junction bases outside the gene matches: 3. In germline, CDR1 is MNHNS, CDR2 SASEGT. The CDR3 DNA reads TGTGCCAGTGAGGGACAGACTAATGAAAAACTGTTTTTT. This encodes CASEGQTNEKLFF.

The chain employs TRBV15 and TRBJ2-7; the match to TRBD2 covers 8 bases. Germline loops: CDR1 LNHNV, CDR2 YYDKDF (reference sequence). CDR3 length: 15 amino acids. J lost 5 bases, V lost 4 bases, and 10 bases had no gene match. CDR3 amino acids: CATSKSLSGNHEQYV. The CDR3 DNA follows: TGTGCCACCAGCAAGTCGCTTAGCGGGAATCACGAGCAGTACGTC.

DNA of the CDR3: TGTGCCAGCACTTATGTACGGACTTCAAATGAAAAACTGTTTTTT. Translating gives CASTYVRTSNEKLFF. The V gene is TRBV6-6, the J gene TRBJ1-4; D gene unclear. Trimming pared 7 bases from V and 5 bases from J, leaving 17 bases between. This CDR3 has 15 amino acids. Per the germline V gene, CDR1 is MNHNY and CDR2 is SVGAGI (reference sequence).

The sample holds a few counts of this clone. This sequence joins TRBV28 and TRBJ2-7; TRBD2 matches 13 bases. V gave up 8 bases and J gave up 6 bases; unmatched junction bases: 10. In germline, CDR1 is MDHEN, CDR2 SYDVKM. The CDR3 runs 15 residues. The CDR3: CASGMRLAGGGEQYV. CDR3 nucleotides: TGTGCCAGCGGGATGAGACTAGCGGGAGGCGGCGAGCAGTACGTC.

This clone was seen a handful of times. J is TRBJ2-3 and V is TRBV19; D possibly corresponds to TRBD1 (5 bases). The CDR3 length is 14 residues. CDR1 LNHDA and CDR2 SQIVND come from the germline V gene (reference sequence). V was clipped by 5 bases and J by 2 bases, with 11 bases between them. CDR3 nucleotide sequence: TGTGCCAGTAGTGTTCCAGGGAACACAGATACGCAGTATTTT. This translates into CASSVPGNTDTQYF.

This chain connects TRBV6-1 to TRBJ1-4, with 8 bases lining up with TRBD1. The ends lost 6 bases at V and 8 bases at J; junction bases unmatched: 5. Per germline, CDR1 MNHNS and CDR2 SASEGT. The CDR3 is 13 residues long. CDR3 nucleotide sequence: TGTGCCAGCAGCTGGACAGGGCGGGAAAAACTGTTTTTT. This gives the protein CASSWTGREKLFF.

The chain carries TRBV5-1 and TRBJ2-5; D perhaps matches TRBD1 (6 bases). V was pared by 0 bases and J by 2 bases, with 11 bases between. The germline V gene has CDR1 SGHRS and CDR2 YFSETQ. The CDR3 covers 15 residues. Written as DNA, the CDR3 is TGCGCCAGCAGCTTGGCAGGACAGCTACAAGAGACCCAGTACTTC. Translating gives CASSLAGQLQETQYF.

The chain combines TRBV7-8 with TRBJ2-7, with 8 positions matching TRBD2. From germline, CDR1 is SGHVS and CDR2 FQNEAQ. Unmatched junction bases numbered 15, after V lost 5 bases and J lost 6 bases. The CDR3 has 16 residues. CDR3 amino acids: CASSPLRGAAHGEQYF. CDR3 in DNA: TGTGCCAGCAGCCCGCTGCGGGGGGCCGCCCATGGCGAGCAGTACTTC.

The chain's CDR3 is CASSSTSGRTDTQYF. The CDR3 bases are TGTGCCAGCAGTTCGACTAGCGGGAGAACAGATACGCAGTATTTT. This rearrangement joins TRBV27 to TRBJ2-3; the match to TRBD2 covers 12 bases. After removal of 4 bases from V and 3 bases from J, the junction contained 2 bases not matched to a gene. This CDR3 spans 15 amino acids. The germline gives CDR1 MNHEY, CDR2 SMNVEV (reference sequence).

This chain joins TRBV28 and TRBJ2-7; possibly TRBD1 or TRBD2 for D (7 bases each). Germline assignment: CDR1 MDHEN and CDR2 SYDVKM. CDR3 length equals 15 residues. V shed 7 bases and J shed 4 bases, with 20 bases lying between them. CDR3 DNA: TGTGCCAGCATCCTAGCGGCAGGGGGTATATACGAGCAGTACTTC. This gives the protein CASILAAGGIYEQYF.

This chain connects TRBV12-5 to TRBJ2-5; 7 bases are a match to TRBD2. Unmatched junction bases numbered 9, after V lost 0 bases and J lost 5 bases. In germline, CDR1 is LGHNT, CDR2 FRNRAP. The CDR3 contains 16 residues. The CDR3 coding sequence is TGTGCTAGTGGTTTGGTAATTGCGGGAGAAACGGAGACCCAGTACTTC. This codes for CASGLVIAGETETQYF.

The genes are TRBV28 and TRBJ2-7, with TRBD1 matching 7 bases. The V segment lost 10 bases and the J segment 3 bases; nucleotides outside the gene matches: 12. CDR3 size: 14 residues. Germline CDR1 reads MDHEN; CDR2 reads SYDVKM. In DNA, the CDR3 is TGTGCCATTTCCCCGGGACAGAAACTCTACGAGCAGTACTTC. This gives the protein CAISPGQKLYEQYF. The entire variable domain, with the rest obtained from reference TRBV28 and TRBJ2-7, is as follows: DVKVTQSSRYLVKRTGEKVFLECVQDMDHENMFWYRQDPGLGLRLIYFSYDVKMKEKGDIPEGYSVSREKKERFSLILESASTNQTSMYLCAISPGQKLYEQYFGPGTRLTVT.

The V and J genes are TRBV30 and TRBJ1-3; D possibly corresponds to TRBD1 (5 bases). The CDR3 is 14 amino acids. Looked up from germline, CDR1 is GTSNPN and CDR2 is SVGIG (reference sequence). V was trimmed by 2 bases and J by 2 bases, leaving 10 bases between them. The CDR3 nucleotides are TGTGCCTGGAGTAGGCGCAGGGCTGGAAACACCATATATTTT. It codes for CAWSRRRAGNTIYF.

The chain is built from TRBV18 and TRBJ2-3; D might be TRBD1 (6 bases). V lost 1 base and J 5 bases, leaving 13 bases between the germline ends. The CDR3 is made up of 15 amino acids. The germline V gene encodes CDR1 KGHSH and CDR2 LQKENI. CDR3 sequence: CASSPQQGGGDTQYF. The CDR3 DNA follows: TGTGCCAGCTCACCACAACAGGGCGGAGGAGATACGCAGTATTTT.